One and the same sample provided the 3 T cell receptor beta chains below, sequenced in a study of cytomegalovirus exposure and HLA in healthy donors. With 60 Vbeta and 13 Jbeta primers, the PCR was carried out. Repertoires were generated with immunoSEQ multiplex PCR, while TCRdb's copy carries only in-frame clones and drops some. Altogether around 150,000 clones are present, approximately 85% being singletons, with the ten largest covering about 2%. The sequenced sample consisted of PBMCs. The source of these receptors is a man in his late teens or twenties in good health and CMV-seropositive.

V usage is TRBV19 and J usage is TRBJ2-7; TRBD1 matches 11 bases. Germline CDR1 reads LNHDA; CDR2 reads SQIVND (reference sequence). Trimming took 4 bases from V and 4 from J; bases not matched to a gene: 3. This CDR3 spans 14 amino acids. CDR3 DNA sequence: TGTGCCAGTAGTAGGGACAGGGGGTTATACGAGCAGTACTTC. It translates to CASSRDRGLYEQYF. The full variable domain, in which reference TRBV19 and TRBJ2-7 provide the parts outside the CDR3, is DGGITQSPKYLFRKEGQNVTLSCEQNLNHDAMYWYRQDPGQGLRLIYYSQIVNDFQKGDIAEGYSVSREKKESFPLTVTSAQKNPTAFYLCASSRDRGLYEQYFGPGTRLTVT.

The V gene is TRBV6-5, the J gene TRBJ1-6; D unresolved. The V gene's germline CDR1 is MNHEY and CDR2 SVGAGI. The V and J ends lost 5 bases and 0 bases respectively, with 8 bases between them. This CDR3 spans 15 amino acids. CDR3 amino acids: CASSPGSSYNSPLHF. The CDR3 coding sequence is TGTGCCAGCAGTCCGGGGAGCTCCTATAATTCACCCCTCCACTTT.

This clone was counted only a few times. This chain links TRBV5-1 with TRBJ2-3; 9 positions agree with TRBD2. The CDR3 is made up of 15 amino acids. The junction had 5 bases not matched to a gene; V was cut back by 0 bases and J by 6 bases. The germline gives CDR1 SGHRS, CDR2 YFSETQ. CDR3 region: CASSLGGLASDTQYF. The CDR3, as DNA: TGCGCCAGCAGCTTGGGGGGACTAGCATCCGATACGCAGTATTTT.